This T cell receptor beta chain was sequenced for a study of T cells in narcolepsy. General study findings and limits: Healthy controls reportedly lacked the autoreactive clonotypes serially found in patients' blood.

As to this clone: What it binds is unknown. Here the CDR3 omits its conserved ending phenylalanine or tryptophan, so a read error is the likely source.

Sequencing was performed with immunoSEQ multiplex PCR; in TCRdb, only in-frame clones are kept and a portion is missing. The repertoire holds about 20,000 clones, with roughly four fifths as singletons. This clonotype was sampled from a human donor in good health. The specimen sequenced was memory (CD45RA-) CD4+ T cells from blood.

The CDR3 here is CASSQDLYGAKNIQYL. The DNA for the CDR3 is TGCGCCAGCAGCCAAGATCTGTACGGAGCCAAGAACATTCAGTACCTC. This chain connects TRBV4-1 to TRBJ2-4, with D uncertain. The CDR3 has 16 amino acids. The germline gives CDR1 MGHRA, CDR2 YSYEKL.